This entry is about one T cell receptor (beta chain). Its antigen remains unidentified. No base qualities exist here, and no much larger clone lies one base off it. The CDR3 spans 11 residues, from the cysteine through the phenylalanine. CDR3 DNA is the only sequence kept; it has 33 bases, read in frame from the first base. Sequences MNHEY (CDR1) and SVGAGI (CDR2) are obtained from the germline V gene. This record belongs to a study of PD-1 blockade in classical Hodgkin lymphoma (TCRdb year 2020). A note on the overall study: Nivolumab dosing was 3 mg/kg intravenously every 2 weeks, continuing until either disease progression or unacceptable toxicity. The study used CyTOF and TCR beta sequencing to define a peripheral blood immune signature of response to PD-1 blockade in classical Hodgkin lymphoma.

The Qiagen DNeasy kit was used to extract genomic DNA from unsorted PBMCs and from the negatively selected CD4+ and CD8+ fractions. Using primers that anneal to V and J segments, immunoSEQ multiplex PCR amplified the TCR beta CDR3 regions. A synthetic immune receptor repertoire was used to minimize amplification bias, and any remaining bias was removed computationally after sequencing. For the original study's pipeline: Custom Python scripts were used to quantify repertoire diversity as the Shannon entropy index. Unsorted, CD4+ and CD8+ repertoires were analyzed separately, except for combined analyses in which CD4+ and CD8+ sequences were merged in silico. A clone was considered expanded if an increase in frequency of at least 2-fold after treatment relative to C1D1 was found, and a pseudocount of 0.5 was applied to clones undetected at baseline. Clones with 0 or 1 copy at C1D1 were defined as singleton clones, while clones with 2 or more copies were defined as non-singleton clones. Clones expanded in unsorted samples were annotated as CD4+, CD8+ or unknown by matching protein sequences in sorted samples from the same patient. Wilcoxon tests were applied to paired samples to test diversity changes from C1D1 to C4D1. Imported from immuneACCESS, the table was reduced by TCRdb to in-frame sequences with V and J called. These copies leave out some clones; in studies compared against another copy, an unresolved V gene accounts for under half, and the cause of the remainder is not known. Clone size and V and J calls were adopted from that table, with D and trimming inferred from the DNA. This sample has about 89,000 clones in its table, and just over 90% of those were observed once. 2.5% to 3.5% of the sample rests with the top ten.

The research as a whole found: By C4D1, a significant rise was seen in CD4+ TCR diversity but not in CD8+ TCR diversity (p=0.0027 vs p=0.16), and the rise was most apparent among complete responders (p=0.02). Patients starting nivolumab less than 1 year after ASCT had lower diversity and were excluded from later analyses to avoid confounding by immune reconstitution. Baseline TCR diversity was reported to be lower in newly diagnosed patients than in healthy donors and to be lower still in relapsed/refractory patients. Among trial patients, those achieving complete response had baseline diversity similar to that of newly diagnosed patients, while diversity was significantly lower in partial responders and progressors. The study was restricted to a single clinical trial cohort, and the causes of repertoire differences, possibly disease activity or prior therapy, were left undefined.

The time point label corresponds to: cycle 4 day 1 (C4D1), after five to seven weeks of nivolumab. Every trial patient had relapsed after autologous stem cell transplantation, and cohorts A, B and C differed in prior brentuximab vedotin exposure. The trial cohort comprised roughly 50 patients with relapsed/refractory classical Hodgkin lymphoma whose best overall responses were complete response, partial response or progressive disease. In the multi-cohort phase II CheckMate 205 trial, trial patients received single-agent nivolumab. Best overall response was determined by an independent review committee according to the 2007 International Working Group response criteria. Trial PBMCs were collected just before the start of nivolumab (C1D1) and during therapy at cycle 2 day 1 and cycle 4 day 1. Peripheral blood was collected in 8 mL Vacutainer Cell Preparation Tubes, from which PBMCs were isolated by centrifugation and then cryopreserved.

This TCR derives from a human donor with classical Hodgkin lymphoma. This specimen was peripheral blood mononuclear cells (PBMCs), taken before the fourth cycle of nivolumab. The chain is encoded by TRBV6-5 joined to TRBJ1-2, with 9 bases matching TRBD1. The CDR3 protein is CAGTGRYGYTF. DNA sequence: TGTGCAGGGACAGGGCGCTATGGCTACACCTTC.